A single sample gave rise to the 10 T cell receptor beta chains below, sequenced in a study of T cells after yellow fever vaccination. From the 5' RACE reads, TCRdb called clonotypes with MiXCR, one entry per CDR3 protein. The sample shows approximately 580,000 distinct CDR3 sequences, roughly a sixth of them seen only once. This specimen consisted of PBMCs, obtained about 5 days after the first yellow fever vaccination. Receptors originate from a man aged 18-30 years who received the YFV17D yellow fever vaccine.

This clonotype was observed many times. The CDR3 region is CASSSTGTDTQYF. Written as DNA, the CDR3 is TGTGCCAGCAGTTCCACAGGGACAGATACGCAGTATTTT. V and J are TRBV25-1 and TRBJ2-3; tentative D call: TRBD1 (6 bases). V was trimmed by 5 bases and J by 3 bases, leaving 9 bases between them. Germline CDR1 is MGHDK and CDR2 is SYGVNS. The CDR3 runs to 13 residues. Full variable domain (outside the CDR3, taken from reference TRBV25-1 and TRBJ2-3): EADIYQTPRYLVIGTGKKITLECSQTMGHDKMYWYQQDPGMELHLIHYSYGVNSTEKGDLSSESTVSRIRTEHFPLTLESARPSHTSQYLCASSSTGTDTQYFGPGTRLTVL.

The V and J genes are TRBV6-2 or TRBV6-3 and TRBJ2-6; D uncertain. Trimming cost V 3 bases and J 4 bases, with 7 bases left between them. The CDR3 runs to 14 residues. Germline V gene data show CDR1 as MNHEY and CDR2 as SVGEGT. The DNA for the CDR3 is TGTGCCAGCAGTTATGCGGCAGGGGCCAACGTCCTGACTTTC. The encoded protein is CASSYAAGANVLTF.

This clonotype was counted only a few times. The rearrangement uses TRBV5-1 and TRBJ2-3, with a weak D call TRBD2 (6 bases). Germline CDR1 SGHRS, CDR2 YFSETQ. Trimming removed 4 bases from V and 0 bases from J, with 12 bases in between. The CDR3 extends over 15 amino acids. The CDR3 nucleotides are TGCGCCAGCAGCACGGCGGGGACTAGCACAGATACGCAGTATTTT. Encoded protein: CASSTAGTSTDTQYF.

The CDR3 protein is CASSLKAGGHSSTDTQYF. CDR3 sequence (DNA): TGCGCCAGCAGCTTGAAAGCGGGGGGTCACTCTAGCACAGATACGCAGTATTTT. This chain connects TRBV5-1 to TRBJ2-3; the match to TRBD2 covers 9 bases. In germline, CDR1 is SGHRS, CDR2 YFSETQ. V lost 1 base, J lost 0 bases, and 9 bases stayed unmatched. The CDR3 spans 18 residues.

This clonotype was detected only a few times. The chain combines TRBV12-3 or TRBV12-4 with TRBJ2-3; TRBD2 might be the D (6 bases). V dropped 11 bases and J dropped 2 bases, with 11 bases sitting between them. CDR3 length: 12 residues. The CDR3 nucleotides read TGTGCCGGACGGGACTCCACAGATACGCAGTATTTT. Amino acid sequence: CAGRDSTDTQYF.

The V and J genes are TRBV20-1 and TRBJ2-5; a possible D gene is TRBD1 (6 bases). The germline V gene encodes CDR1 DFQATT and CDR2 SNEGSKA (reference sequence). Trimming stripped 6 bases from V and 2 bases from J, with 10 bases between. The CDR3 covers 12 residues. As DNA, the CDR3 is TGCAGTGCGCTACAGGGTCAAGAGACCCAGTACTTC. This sequence encodes CSALQGQETQYF.

A few counts support this clonotype. The V gene is TRBV6-1, the J gene TRBJ1-1; D gene unclear. Trimming took 11 bases from V and 0 from J, leaving 19 bases between them. Germline-derived CDR1 and CDR2 are MNHNS and SASEGT. The CDR3 has 15 amino acids. The CDR3 DNA reads as TGTGCCGCATACGAAGCGACGCTCATGAACACTGAAGCTTTCTTT. Translating it yields CAAYEATLMNTEAFF.

This clonotype was counted only a few times. This chain uses TRBV25-1 with TRBJ1-1, with D tentatively TRBD1 (5 bases). CDR1 MGHDK and CDR2 SYGVNS come from the germline V gene. The length of the CDR3 is 13 residues. Between the trimmed V and J ends, which lost 7 bases and 4 bases, there was a span of 13 bases. CDR3 coding DNA: TGTGCCAGCACCCCAGGGAGTGGCACTGAAGCTTTCTTT. The encoded protein is CASTPGSGTEAFF.

The sample holds a few counts of this clonotype. V usage is TRBV5-1 and J usage is TRBJ2-1; 11 bases are shared with TRBD1. CDR1 is SGHRS, CDR2 YFSETQ, per germline. The ends lost 4 bases at V and 10 bases at J; junction bases unmatched: 10. The CDR3 covers 15 residues. In nucleotides, the CDR3 is TGCGCCAGCAGCCGGGGGAGGACAGGGGGCCGAGAGCAGTTCTTC. Translation: CASSRGRTGGREQFF.

For this clonotype: One end of the junction fails to match germline, which may point to a read error. J is TRBJ1-2 and V is TRBV20-1; the D is unclear. Germline CDR1 reads DFQATT; CDR2 reads SNEGSKA (reference sequence). CDR3 size: 12 residues. The CDR3: CSAAAANYGYTF. Written as DNA, the CDR3 is TGCAGTGCCGCCGCAGCTAATTATGGCTACACCTTC.